The entry that follows covers one T cell receptor (beta chain) sequence. What it recognizes is unknown. Germline V CDR1 and CDR2: LGHNA, YNFKEQ. V dropped 2 bases and J dropped 8 bases, with 6 bases sitting between them. The CDR3 has 12 residues. The data are from a study of memory CD4+ T cells and cytomegalovirus serostatus. Study results and caveats: Suggested: most of the CMV-linked TCR signature lies in CD4+ memory cells.

The sort gate was single viable CD3+CD4+CD8-CD45RO+ cells for memory CD4+ T cells. In the authors' workflow: Out-of-frame sequences were removed, leaving 2 million or so distinct TCRbeta sequences. This table comes from immunoSEQ multiplex PCR, and its TCRdb copy is limited to in-frame clones, with some not included. For V, J and clone size, that table is used; D and trimming come from the DNA. The data show about 52,000 clones, approximately 78% seen once. The specimen sequenced was memory CD4+ T cells from blood. The receptor was isolated from an adult in good health and CMV-seronegative. V is TRBV4-2 and J is TRBJ1-4; D gene uncertain. The CDR3, as DNA: TGTGCCAGCAGCCAATTAGGGGAAAAACTGTTTTTT. This encodes CASSQLGEKLFF.